The TCR beta chain described here comes from a study of response to subunit inactivated influenza vaccine. TCRdb fed the RT-PCR reads into MiXCR, producing one record per CDR3 protein. The table shows 500,000 to 700,000 distinct CDR3 sequences, with around 21% occurring only once. This clonotype came up a few times. The germline gives CDR1 SGHRS, CDR2 YFSETQ. The CDR3 has 18 residues. With 2 bases clipped from V and 0 bases from J, the junction kept 9 bases outside the gene matches. This same sample was also part of a study on T cells expressing NK-cell markers. That study adds: For TCR beta, cDNA was produced by 5'RACE template switching with UMIs. It was sorted CD3+CD56+NKG2C+, CD3+CD56+NKG2C- and CD3+CD56-NKG2C+ T cells that supplied the TCR beta repertoires. Of eight sequenced donors, seven were HCMV-seropositive and one HCMV-seronegative. About six donors carried dominant NKG2C+ clonotypes that made up roughly 1.0-7.5% of their CD8+ T cells.

The specimen comprised CD4+ T cells sorted from PBMCs, sampled 11 to 12 days after vaccination. The clonotype originates from a man aged 50 or older who received an inactivated influenza vaccine. V usage is TRBV5-1 and J usage is TRBJ2-1; TRBD2 matches 9 bases. The CDR3, as DNA: TGCGCCAGCAGCTTATCCGGGACTAGCAGGAGCTCCTACAATGAGCAGTTCTTC. The encoded protein is CASSLSGTSRSSYNEQFF.